Below are 19 T cell receptor beta chains sequenced from a single sample in a study of post-analysis software for immune sequencing data. General observations from the study: TRBV5-6, TRBV5-1 and TRBV20-1 were among 4 or 5 TRBV segments more frequent in patients than controls.

For these TCRs, the target antigens are not known. The TCR beta cDNA libraries contained unique molecular identifiers. A single record per CDR3 protein comes from TCRdb applying MiXCR to the PCR reads. This table has 750,000 to 950,000 distinct CDR3 sequences, about 57% appearing once. The sequencing input was blood. These receptors all come from a girl aged 10 to 17 with multiple sclerosis.

This rearrangement joins TRBV6-5 to TRBJ1-5; D possibly corresponds to TRBD1 (6 bases). This CDR3 has 15 amino acids. The V gene lost 8 bases and the J gene lost 1 base, with 15 bases spanning the gap. Germline lookup yields CDR1 MNHEY and CDR2 SVGAGI. Here the CDR3 DNA reads TGTGCCAGCCAGGGGACCCGGGGGAGCAATCAGCCCCAGCATTTT. Amino acids: CASQGTRGSNQPQHF.

The rearrangement joins TRBV19 to TRBJ2-6, with D unclear. The CDR3 totals 15 residues. Between the trimmed V and J ends, which lost 5 bases and 0 bases, there was a span of 8 bases. Per germline, CDR1 LNHDA and CDR2 SQIVND (reference sequence). The CDR3 nucleotides are TGTGCCAGTAGTGAAAGGCACTCTGGGGCCAACGTCCTGACTTTC. Its translation: CASSERHSGANVLTF.

The CDR3 reads CASSQDMYGSGVVGIQYF. The CDR3 nucleotides are TGCGCCAGCAGCCAAGATATGTACGGGAGCGGCGTGGTAGGCATTCAGTACTTC. The rearrangement uses TRBV4-1 and TRBJ2-4; TRBD2 is a possible D gene (6 bases). The CDR3 spans 18 residues. Germline V gene sequence: CDR1 MGHRA, CDR2 YSYEKL. V was shortened by 0 bases and J by 9 bases, with 24 bases between the two germline ends.

This clonotype was observed a single time. The chain joins TRBV7-2 to TRBJ2-7; D is unresolved. This CDR3 comprises 12 residues. Germline V lookup: CDR1 SGHTA, CDR2 FQGNSA. Between the trimmed V and J ends, which lost 4 bases and 7 bases, there was a span of 11 bases. The CDR3 is CASSSPWSEQYF. CDR3 in DNA: TGTGCCAGCAGCTCACCGTGGAGTGAGCAGTACTTC.

The chain combines TRBV18 with TRBJ1-2; 11 bases are shared with TRBD1. The V and J ends lost 3 bases and 5 bases, in that order; junction bases with no gene match: 5. The CDR3 runs to 15 residues. CDR1 is KGHSH, CDR2 LQKENI, per germline. The CDR3 sequence: CASSPPGTGGYGYTF. CDR3 nucleotides: TGTGCCAGCTCACCTCCCGGGACAGGGGGGTATGGCTACACCTTC.

The rearrangement links TRBV27 to TRBJ2-7; TRBD2 agrees at 10 bases. The CDR3 totals 16 residues. CDR1 MNHEY and CDR2 SMNVEV come from the germline V gene (reference sequence). V was pared by 2 bases and J by 6 bases, with 10 bases of the junction left unmatched. CDR3 protein: CASSLQRASGSSEQYF. The CDR3 bases are TGTGCCAGCAGTTTACAGCGGGCTAGCGGGAGTAGCGAGCAGTACTTC.

This chain uses TRBV5-1 with TRBJ1-1, with D perhaps TRBD1 (6 bases). This CDR3 is 15 amino acids long. The V gene lost 4 bases and the J gene lost 4 bases, with 17 bases spanning the gap. CDR1 is SGHRS, CDR2 YFSETQ, per germline. This chain's CDR3 is CASSGARGGGTEAFF. DNA of the CDR3: TGCGCCAGCAGCGGAGCGCGGGGGGGCGGCACTGAAGCTTTCTTT. The full variable domain, in which reference TRBV5-1 and TRBJ1-1 provide the parts outside the CDR3, is KAGVTQTPRYLIKTRGQQVTLSCSPISGHRSVSWYQQTPGQGLQFLFEYFSETQRNKGNFPGRFSGRQFSNSRSEMNVSTLELGDSALYLCASSGARGGGTEAFFGQGTRLTVV.

This clonotype was counted a single time. The V call is TRBV5-1, the J call TRBJ2-7, with 10 bases that match TRBD2. Per the germline V gene, CDR1 is SGHRS and CDR2 is YFSETQ. Losses at the gene ends were 5 bases for V and 2 bases for J; bases not matched to a gene: 7. This CDR3 is 15 amino acids long. The CDR3 DNA sequence: TGCGCCAGCAGGATTTTAACTAGCGGGACCTACGAGCAGTACTTC. Protein: CASRILTSGTYEQYF.

The V gene is TRBV7-6, the J gene TRBJ2-1, with 9 positions matching TRBD1. With the DNA end fitting TRBJ2-7 better, the J assignment may be wrong. The CDR3 totals 16 residues. Germline-derived CDR1 and CDR2 are SGHVS and FNYEAQ. CDR3 sequence reads: CASSLARGQGYNEQYF. The CDR3 nucleotides are TGTGCCAGCAGCTTAGCGCGCGGACAGGGGTACAATGAGCAGTACTTC.

This chain uses TRBV5-8 with TRBJ2-1, with TRBD2 identical over 7 bases. The J segment lost 0 bases and the V segment lost 4 bases, leaving 13 bases of the junction unmatched. Germline values: CDR1 SGHTS, CDR2 YDEGEE. This CDR3 comprises 18 residues. The CDR3 nucleotides read TGTGCCAGCAGCGATAAAAAAGTGGGGGGGAGCTCCTACAATGAGCAGTTCTTC. Protein: CASSDKKVGGSSYNEQFF.

This clonotype was found a few times. The chain couples TRBV12-3 or TRBV12-4 to TRBJ2-1, with 9 bases lining up with TRBD2. CDR3 length equals 14 residues. J gave up 9 bases and V 7 bases, and 10 bases lay outside the gene matches. This CDR3 reads CASNQREVTGEQFF. The CDR3 DNA sequence: TGTGCCAGCAATCAGCGGGAGGTGACCGGTGAGCAGTTCTTC.

The chain has TRBV7-9 and TRBJ2-5, with D tentatively TRBD2 (7 bases). The J call may be faulty, since TRBJ2-7 better matches the DNA end. Germline CDR1 is SEHNR and CDR2 is FQNEAQ (reference sequence). This CDR3 is 14 amino acids long. The CDR3 region has the DNA TGTGCCAGCAGCTTAGAGGGCGGGGGCCACGAGCAGTACTTC. It codes for CASSLEGGGHEQYF.

V gene TRBV29-1 combines with J gene TRBJ1-1, with TRBD1 identical over 12 bases. The CDR3 has 16 amino acids. V gave up 0 bases and J gave up 5 bases; unmatched junction bases: 7. CDR1 is SQVTM, CDR2 ANQGSEA, per germline. The DNA of the CDR3 is TGCAGCGTTGAAGATGGGGACAGGGGGCGCGGAACTGAAGCTTTCTTT. It is translated as CSVEDGDRGRGTEAFF.

The rearrangement joins TRBV29-1 to TRBJ2-3; D is undetermined. Germline CDR1 reads SQVTM; CDR2 reads ANQGSEA. V lost 5 bases and J 0 bases, leaving 9 bases between the germline ends. This CDR3 comprises 13 residues. CDR3 amino acids: CSVNRYSTDTQYF. For the CDR3, the DNA is TGCAGCGTTAACAGATACAGCACAGATACGCAGTATTTT.

This sequence joins TRBV5-1 and TRBJ2-6; D not certain. The CDR3 has 16 residues. The V and J ends lost 3 bases and 3 bases respectively, with 13 bases between them. Germline-derived CDR1 and CDR2 are SGHRS and YFSETQ. DNA of the CDR3: TGCGCCAGCAGCTCGGTCCCGGTCGGTGGGGCCAACGTCCTGACTTTC. As protein: CASSSVPVGGANVLTF.

The rearrangement joins TRBV20-1 to TRBJ2-1, with TRBD1 matching 8 bases. CDR1 is DFQATT, CDR2 SNEGSKA, per germline (reference sequence). CDR3 length equals 12 residues. Losses at the gene ends were 6 bases for V and 9 bases for J; bases not matched to a gene: 7. CDR3 nucleotides: TGCAGTGCCGTCGACAGGGGAGGTGAGCAGTTCTTC. This encodes CSAVDRGGEQFF.

V gene TRBV4-2 combines with J gene TRBJ2-3; 10 nucleotides line up with TRBD2. The CDR3 extends over 17 amino acids. J lost 4 bases, V lost 0 bases, and 7 bases had no gene match. The V gene's germline CDR1 is LGHNA and CDR2 YNFKEQ. CDR3: CASSQEGAGGGADTQYF. The CDR3 DNA sequence: TGTGCCAGCAGCCAAGAAGGAGCGGGAGGGGGGGCAGATACGCAGTATTTT.

The DNA for the CDR3 is TGCGCCAGCAGCGAAGAGGGGCGGGAGATAAATGAGCAGTTCTTC. It yields the protein CASSEEGREINEQFF. The rearrangement links TRBV5-1 to TRBJ2-1, with TRBD2 matching 7 bases. The germline gives CDR1 SGHRS, CDR2 YFSETQ. The CDR3 is 15 amino acids. Trimming took 4 bases from V and 7 from J; bases not matched to a gene: 11.

The rearrangement uses TRBV9 and TRBJ2-1; 9 bases are shared with TRBD2. Germline loops: CDR1 SGDLS, CDR2 YYNGEE. V was clipped by 0 bases and J by 6 bases; unmatched bases: 7. The CDR3 is 16 amino acids. CDR3 loop: CASSVVSRGRGNEQFF. DNA of the CDR3: TGTGCCAGCAGCGTAGTTTCTCGCGGGAGGGGCAATGAGCAGTTCTTC. Variable domain in full (rest from reference TRBV9 and TRBJ2-1): DSGVTQTPKHLITATGQRVTLRCSPRSGDLSVYWYQQSLDQGLQFLIQYYNGEERAKGNILERFSAQQFPDLHSELNLSSLELGDSALYFCASSVVSRGRGNEQFFGPGTRLTVL.